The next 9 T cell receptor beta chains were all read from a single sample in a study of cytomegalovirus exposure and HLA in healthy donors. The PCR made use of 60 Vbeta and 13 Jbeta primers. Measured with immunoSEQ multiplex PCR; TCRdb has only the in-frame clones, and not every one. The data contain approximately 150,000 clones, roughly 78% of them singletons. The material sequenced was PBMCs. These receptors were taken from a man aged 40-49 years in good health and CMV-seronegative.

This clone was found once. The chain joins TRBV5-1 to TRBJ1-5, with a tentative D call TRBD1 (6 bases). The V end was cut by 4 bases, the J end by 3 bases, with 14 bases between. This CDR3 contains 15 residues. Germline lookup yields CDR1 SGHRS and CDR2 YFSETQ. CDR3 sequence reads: CASSIGGSLNQPQHF. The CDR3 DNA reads TGCGCCAGCAGCATTGGGGGCTCCCTCAATCAGCCCCAGCATTTT.

The CDR3 reads CAWSYTYEQYF. The DNA of the CDR3 is TGTGCCTGGTCCTATACCTACGAGCAGTACTTC. The chain joins TRBV30 to TRBJ2-7; D not resolved. Trimming took 5 bases from V and 2 from J, leaving 7 bases between them. CDR1 is GTSNPN and CDR2 is SVGIG in the germline V gene (reference sequence). The CDR3 length is 11 residues.

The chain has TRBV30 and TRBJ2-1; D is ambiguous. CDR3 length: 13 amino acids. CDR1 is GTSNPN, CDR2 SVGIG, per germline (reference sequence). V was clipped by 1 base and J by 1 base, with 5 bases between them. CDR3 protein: CAWSGRSYNEQFF. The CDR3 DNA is TGTGCCTGGAGTGGCAGGTCCTACAATGAGCAGTTCTTC. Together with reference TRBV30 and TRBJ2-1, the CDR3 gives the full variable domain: SQTIHQWPATLVQPVGSPLSLECTVEGTSNPNLYWYRQAAGRGLQLLFYSVGIGQISSEVPQNLSASRPQDRQFILSSKKLLLSDSGFYLCAWSGRSYNEQFFGPGTRLTVL.

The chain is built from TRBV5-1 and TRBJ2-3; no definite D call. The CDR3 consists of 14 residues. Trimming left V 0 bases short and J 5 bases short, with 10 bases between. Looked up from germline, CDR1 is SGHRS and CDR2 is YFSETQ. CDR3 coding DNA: TGCGCCAGCAGCTTGGCTCTAGACGTAGATACGCAGTATTTT. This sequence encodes CASSLALDVDTQYF. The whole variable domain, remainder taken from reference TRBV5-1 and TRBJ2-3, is KAGVTQTPRYLIKTRGQQVTLSCSPISGHRSVSWYQQTPGQGLQFLFEYFSETQRNKGNFPGRFSGRQFSNSRSEMNVSTLELGDSALYLCASSLALDVDTQYFGPGTRLTVL.

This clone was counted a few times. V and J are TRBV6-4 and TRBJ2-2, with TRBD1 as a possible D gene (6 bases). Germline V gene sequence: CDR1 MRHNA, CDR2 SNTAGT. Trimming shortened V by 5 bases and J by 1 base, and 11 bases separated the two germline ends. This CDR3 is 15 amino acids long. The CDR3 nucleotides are TGTGCCAGCAGTATCGTAGGGGGGAACACCGGGGAGCTGTTTTTT. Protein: CASSIVGGNTGELFF.

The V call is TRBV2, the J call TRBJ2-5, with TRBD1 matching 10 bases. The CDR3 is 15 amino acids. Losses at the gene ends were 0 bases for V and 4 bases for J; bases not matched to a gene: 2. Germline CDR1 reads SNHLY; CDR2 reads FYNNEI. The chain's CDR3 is CASSEAGTGVETQYF. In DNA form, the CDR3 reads TGTGCCAGCAGTGAAGCCGGGACAGGGGTAGAGACCCAGTACTTC.

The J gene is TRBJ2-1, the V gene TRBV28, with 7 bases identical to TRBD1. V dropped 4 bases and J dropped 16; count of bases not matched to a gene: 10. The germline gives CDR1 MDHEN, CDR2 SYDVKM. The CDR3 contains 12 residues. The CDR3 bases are TGTGCCAGCAGTTCAATAGGACAGGTGAACTTCTTC. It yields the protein CASSSIGQVNFF.

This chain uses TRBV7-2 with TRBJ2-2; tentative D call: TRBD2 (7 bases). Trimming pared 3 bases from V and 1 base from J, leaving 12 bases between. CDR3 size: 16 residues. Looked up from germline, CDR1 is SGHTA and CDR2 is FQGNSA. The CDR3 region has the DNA TGTGCCAGCAGCTTCAGGGGCGGGGGGAACACCGGGGAGCTGTTTTTT. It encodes CASSFRGGGNTGELFF.

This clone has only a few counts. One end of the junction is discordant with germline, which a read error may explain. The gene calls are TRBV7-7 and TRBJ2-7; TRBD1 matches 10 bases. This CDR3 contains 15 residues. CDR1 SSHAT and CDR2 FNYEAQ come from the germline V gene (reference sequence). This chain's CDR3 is CASSLGTGDSYEQYF. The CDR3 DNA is TGTGCTAGCAGCCTAGGGACAGGGGACTCCTACGAGCAGTACTTC.